What follows are 32 T cell receptor beta chains derived from one specimen sequenced in a study of shared clonotypes between healthy human individuals. Some clones are missing from TCRdb's copy, which holds only in-frame ones; the method was immunoSEQ multiplex PCR. The data show 550,000 to 800,000 clones, 90% seen once. What was sequenced was memory CD8+ T cells from PBMCs. Subset reported: CD45RO+ cells pooled with CCR7-negative TemRA cells. The receptor set was obtained from a man aged 18 to 35 in good health. Some clones in this sample may be carry-over from other donors' samples.

The chain's CDR3 is CASSPDRSTPNYGYTF. CDR3 bases: TGTGCCAGCAGCCCGGACCGATCGACTCCGAACTATGGCTACACCTTC. The chain links TRBV5-4 to TRBJ1-2, with D uncertain. The CDR3 is 16 residues long. The V and J ends lost 4 bases and 2 bases respectively, with 18 bases between them. Per germline, CDR1 SGHNT and CDR2 YYREEE (reference sequence).

The V call is TRBV11-2, the J call TRBJ2-2; 7 nucleotides line up with TRBD1. V trimming: 1 base; J trimming: 6 bases; junction bases outside the gene matches: 2. CDR1 and CDR2 from the germline V gene are SGHAT and FQNNGV. The CDR3 sequence is 14 residues long. The chain's CDR3 is CASSLGQGAGELFF. CDR3 coding DNA: TGTGCCAGCAGCTTAGGGCAGGGGGCCGGGGAGCTGTTTTTT. Looking up the rest from reference TRBV11-2 and TRBJ2-2 gives the full variable domain: EAGVAQSPRYKIIEKRQSVAFWCNPISGHATLYWYQQILGQGPKLLIQFQNNGVVDDSQLPKDRFSAERLKGVDSTLKIQPAKLEDSAVYLCASSLGQGAGELFFGEGSRLTVL.

V usage is TRBV23-1 and J usage is TRBJ1-2, with 8 nucleotides matching TRBD1. TRBV23-1 is known as an ORF, though its function is uncertain. The junction had 14 bases not matched to a gene; V was cut back by 6 bases and J by 8 bases. This CDR3 spans 15 amino acids. DNA for the CDR3: TGCGCCAGCAGAGACCCCCCGGGACAGGTTTTGGGCTACACCTTC. Protein: CASRDPPGQVLGYTF.

The CDR3 region has the DNA TGTGCCAGCAGTTTAAGGGGGAGGAACTATGGCTACACCTTC. Protein product: CASSLRGRNYGYTF. The chain has TRBV27 and TRBJ1-2, with D possibly being TRBD1 (6 bases). Trimming left V 2 bases short and J 2 bases short, with 9 bases between. The CDR3 has 14 amino acids. Per germline, CDR1 MNHEY and CDR2 SMNVEV (reference sequence).

V usage is TRBV15 and J usage is TRBJ2-1; 7 bases fit TRBD2. The CDR3 runs 17 residues. J gave up 2 bases and V 1 base, and 8 bases lay outside the gene matches. The germline gives CDR1 LNHNV, CDR2 YYDKDF (reference sequence). CDR3 loop: CATSRVEWREPYNEQFF. CDR3 in DNA: TGTGCCACCAGCAGAGTTGAGTGGCGGGAGCCCTACAATGAGCAGTTCTTC.

V is TRBV28 and J is TRBJ1-2; no definite D call. The CDR3 is 12 amino acids. Germline V gene lookup returns CDR1 MDHEN and CDR2 SYDVKM. V lost 10 bases, J lost 4 bases, and 13 bases lay in between. The CDR3, as DNA: TGTGCCACGAGGGAGGGCAGCTATGGCTACACCTTC. Its protein product is CATREGSYGYTF.

The V call is TRBV7-9, the J call TRBJ2-4; D uncertain. There are 15 residues in the CDR3. Trimming removed 1 base from V and 8 bases from J, with 15 bases in between. Germline V gene sequence: CDR1 SEHNR, CDR2 FQNEAQ (reference sequence). The CDR3 nucleotides read TGTGCCAGCAGCTTAGTAAGCGTCCCACCTGACATTCAGTACTTC. This encodes CASSLVSVPPDIQYF.

V gene TRBV7-8 combines with J gene TRBJ2-5, with 8 bases identical to TRBD1. Germline trimming cut 5 bases from V and 1 base from J; bases unmatched to any gene: 12. Germline CDR1 is SGHVS and CDR2 is FQNEAQ. This CDR3 region has 17 residues. CDR3 DNA: TGTGCCAGCAGCCTCTGGGACAGGACAATTCCCCAAGAGACCCAGTACTTC. Its translation: CASSLWDRTIPQETQYF.

The chain combines TRBV28 with TRBJ1-5; D gene ambiguous. Trimming stripped 3 bases from V and 7 bases from J, with 16 bases between. There are 15 residues in the CDR3. The germline CDR1 and CDR2 sequences are MDHEN and SYDVKM. DNA for the CDR3: TGTGCCAGCAGTTTTCTAAGGCAGGCGGGCCAGCCCCAGCATTTT. This sequence encodes CASSFLRQAGQPQHF.

The CDR3 nucleotides read TGTGCCAGCAGTTTACTAGCGGGTACGGGTGAGCAGTTCTTC. This codes for CASSLLAGTGEQFF. The chain employs TRBV27 and TRBJ2-1; TRBD2 matches at 8 bases. In germline, CDR1 is MNHEY, CDR2 SMNVEV (reference sequence). The V segment lost 2 bases and the J segment 9 bases; nucleotides outside the gene matches: 6. CDR3 size: 14 residues.

The V gene is TRBV7-8, the J gene TRBJ1-2; no clear D. Trimming left V 4 bases short and J 5 bases short, with 8 bases between. The CDR3 is made up of 12 amino acids. Per the germline V gene, CDR1 is SGHVS and CDR2 is FQNEAQ. CDR3: CASSYGVYGYTF. The CDR3 region has the DNA TGTGCCAGCAGCTACGGAGTGTATGGCTACACCTTC.

The table lists this clone with a count of one. The rearrangement joins TRBV30 to TRBJ2-1; TRBD2 might be the D (6 bases). The CDR3 consists of 13 residues. Per germline, CDR1 GTSNPN and CDR2 SVGIG (reference sequence). V dropped 4 bases and J dropped 7 bases, with 14 bases sitting between them. The chain's CDR3 is CAWMGGSGNEQFF. The DNA of the CDR3 is TGTGCCTGGATGGGTGGGAGCGGGAATGAGCAGTTCTTC.

Remarks on this clone: This sample also contains other DNA sequences that code for the same CDR3. The rearrangement joins TRBV30 to TRBJ2-7; 10 bases fit TRBD1. V dropped 7 bases and J dropped 4; count of bases not matched to a gene: 7. The CDR3 is 13 residues long. The V gene's germline CDR1 is GTSNPN and CDR2 SVGIG (reference sequence). The CDR3 is CASFGDRGYEQYF. CDR3 DNA sequence: TGTGCCTCATTCGGGGACAGGGGTTACGAGCAGTACTTC.

This clone was detected ten times or more. The genes are TRBV27 and TRBJ2-1, with D perhaps TRBD1 (5 bases). Germline CDR1 reads MNHEY; CDR2 reads SMNVEV (reference sequence). This CDR3 contains 14 residues. V shed 2 bases and J shed 6 bases, with 11 bases lying between them. The CDR3 region is CASSLMTEFNEQFF. The CDR3 region has the DNA TGTGCCAGCAGTTTAATGACAGAATTCAATGAGCAGTTCTTC.

The CDR3 bases are TGTGCCAGCACCCCCTCGACTAGCTCAAGCGAGCAGTACTTC. Its translation: CASTPSTSSSEQYF. The chain combines TRBV7-8 with TRBJ2-7, with 7 positions matching TRBD2. CDR3 length: 14 amino acids. In germline, CDR1 is SGHVS, CDR2 FQNEAQ. The trim removed 7 bases at V and 6 bases at J, leaving 12 bases unmatched.

The rearrangement joins TRBV7-9 to TRBJ1-4; 7 positions match TRBD1. The CDR3 length is 15 residues. Germline trimming cut 4 bases from V and 11 bases from J; bases unmatched to any gene: 13. The germline gives CDR1 SEHNR, CDR2 FQNEAQ (reference sequence). The CDR3 reads CASSSLRQGVIKLFF. CDR3 DNA sequence: TGTGCCAGCAGCTCCCTGAGGCAGGGGGTGATTAAACTGTTTTTT.

This rearrangement joins TRBV29-1 to TRBJ1-2; D ambiguous. V shed 1 base and J shed 4 bases, with 19 bases lying between them. The CDR3 loop spans 16 amino acids. CDR1 SQVTM and CDR2 ANQGSEA come from the germline V gene. CDR3 nucleotide sequence: TGCAGCGTTGAAGCGGCGGGCTACTACCACCCCTATGGCTACACCTTC. Residues: CSVEAAGYYHPYGYTF.

This chain joins TRBV7-8 and TRBJ1-2, with unresolved D. Per the germline V gene, CDR1 is SGHVS and CDR2 is FQNEAQ. Trimming removed 0 bases from V and 2 bases from J, with 19 bases in between. The CDR3 is made up of 18 amino acids. CDR3 sequence reads: CASSLALPATSPNYGYTF. In nucleotides, the CDR3 is TGTGCCAGCAGCTTAGCCCTCCCCGCCACGAGCCCCAACTATGGCTACACCTTC. Full variable domain (outside the CDR3, taken from reference TRBV7-8 and TRBJ1-2): GAGVSQSPRYKVAKRGQDVALRCDPISGHVSLFWYQQALGQGPEFLTYFQNEAQLDKSGLPSDRFFAERPEGSVSTLKIQRTQQEDSAVYLCASSLALPATSPNYGYTFGSGTRLTVV.

This clone was seen repeatedly, ten times or more. This chain links TRBV5-6 with TRBJ2-2, with TRBD2 matching 9 bases. Germline loops: CDR1 SGHDT, CDR2 YYEEEE. J gave up 5 bases and V 2 bases, and 7 bases lay outside the gene matches. CDR3 size: 16 residues. CDR3 residues: CASSLGSAGGTGELFF. The DNA for the CDR3 is TGTGCCAGCAGCTTAGGTTCAGCGGGGGGAACCGGGGAGCTGTTTTTT.

V gene TRBV13 combines with J gene TRBJ2-7, with D hard to call. The V and J ends lost 3 bases and 2 bases respectively, with 14 bases between them. Germline V CDR1 and CDR2: PRHDT, FYEKMQ (reference sequence). The CDR3 covers 15 residues. The CDR3 DNA sequence: TGTGCCAGCAGCTTGAGCCAGCAGGCCCCCTACGAGCAGTACTTC. Residues: CASSLSQQAPYEQYF.

The chain uses TRBV6-5 and TRBJ1-1; 8 bases align to TRBD1. V shed 6 bases and J 4 bases; nucleotides not matched to a gene: 4. The germline V gene has CDR1 MNHEY and CDR2 SVGAGI. The CDR3 contains 13 residues. The CDR3 bases are TGTGCCAGCAGATCAACAGGGGGCACTGAAGCTTTCTTT. Encoded protein: CASRSTGGTEAFF.

V is TRBV30 and J is TRBJ2-5; 9 positions match TRBD2. The CDR3 has 13 amino acids. Unmatched junction bases numbered 4, after V lost 8 bases and J lost 0 bases. Germline V gives CDR1 GTSNPN, CDR2 SVGIG (reference sequence). CDR3 region: CASLAGYQETQYF. CDR3 in DNA: TGTGCCAGTCTAGCGGGGTACCAAGAGACCCAGTACTTC.

V usage is TRBV28 and J usage is TRBJ1-3; D not certain. The V gene lost 6 bases and the J gene lost 4 bases, with 10 bases spanning the gap. The CDR3 is made up of 13 amino acids. Germline loops: CDR1 MDHEN, CDR2 SYDVKM. The CDR3 loop is CASRRTLGNTIYF. CDR3 sequence (DNA): TGTGCCAGCAGACGCACTCTGGGAAACACCATATATTTT.

The chain is built from TRBV7-9 and TRBJ2-1; tentative D call: TRBD2 (5 bases). The CDR3 runs to 14 residues. The V gene's germline CDR1 is SEHNR and CDR2 FQNEAQ (reference sequence). V dropped 1 base and J dropped 4 bases, with 8 bases sitting between them. The CDR3 DNA sequence: TGTGCCAGCAGCTTAGTAACTAGTTACAATGAGCAGTTCTTC. It translates to CASSLVTSYNEQFF.

The V gene is TRBV27, the J gene TRBJ2-5; 8 nucleotides match TRBD2. CDR1 and CDR2 from the germline V gene are MNHEY and SMNVEV (reference sequence). The CDR3 has 14 residues. V was clipped by 5 bases and J by 4 bases; unmatched bases: 6. The CDR3 region has the DNA TGTGCCAGCAGTCCCCGGGGGGGGAGAGAGACCCAGTACTTC. Encoded protein: CASSPRGGRETQYF.

J is TRBJ2-1 and V is TRBV4-3; D uncertain. The CDR3 has 19 residues. Germline V gives CDR1 LGHNA, CDR2 YSLEER. V gave up 0 bases and J gave up 0 bases, with 18 bases separating them. In nucleotides, the CDR3 is TGCGCCAGCAGCCAAGATCACGTGGTAACGGACCTCTCCTACAATGAGCAGTTCTTC. This gives the protein CASSQDHVVTDLSYNEQFF.

The genes are TRBV5-1 and TRBJ1-4; D is possibly TRBD1 (6 bases). Germline CDR1 SGHRS, CDR2 YFSETQ. CDR3 size: 17 residues. The V gene lost 4 bases and the J gene lost 4 bases, with 20 bases spanning the gap. The CDR3 loop reads CASSLQGVLGGNEKLFF. The CDR3 DNA is TGCGCCAGCAGCCTTCAGGGAGTTTTAGGGGGTAATGAAAAACTGTTTTTT. Full variable domain (remainder filled in from reference TRBV5-1 and TRBJ1-4): KAGVTQTPRYLIKTRGQQVTLSCSPISGHRSVSWYQQTPGQGLQFLFEYFSETQRNKGNFPGRFSGRQFSNSRSEMNVSTLELGDSALYLCASSLQGVLGGNEKLFFGSGTQLSVL.

The chain recombines TRBV4-3 with TRBJ2-7; D may be TRBD1 (6 bases). CDR3 size: 15 residues. Germline lookup yields CDR1 LGHNA and CDR2 YSLEER. Trimming left V 0 bases short and J 5 bases short, with 14 bases between. DNA of the CDR3: TGCGCCAGCAGCCAAGATAGGACAGTGGGCCACGAGCAGTACTTC. Translating gives CASSQDRTVGHEQYF.

Concerning this clone: The identical CDR3 is also encoded by other nucleotide sequences in the sample. The chain carries TRBV19 and TRBJ2-7; 7 bases fit TRBD1. Looked up from germline, CDR1 is LNHDA and CDR2 is SQIVND (reference sequence). With V trimmed by 2 bases and J by 0 bases, 1 base remained unmatched. The CDR3 runs to 14 residues. CDR3 sequence: CASSIRDSSYEQYF. The CDR3 DNA follows: TGTGCCAGTAGTATACGGGACAGCTCCTACGAGCAGTACTTC.

V gene TRBV27 combines with J gene TRBJ2-5; 12 nucleotides agree with TRBD1. With 6 bases clipped from V and 5 bases from J, the junction kept 10 bases outside the gene matches. Germline lookup yields CDR1 MNHEY and CDR2 SMNVEV (reference sequence). The CDR3 is made up of 16 amino acids. The CDR3: CASSLTGTGGSETQYF. The CDR3 DNA reads as TGTGCCAGCAGCTTGACCGGGACAGGGGGCTCGGAGACCCAGTACTTC.

The V gene is TRBV10-1, the J gene TRBJ2-1; no firm D call. The CDR3 runs to 12 residues. The V gene's germline CDR1 is WNHNN and CDR2 SYGVQD (reference sequence). Trimming cost V 3 bases and J 7 bases, with 7 bases left between them. This CDR3 is CASSDLGNEQFF. The CDR3 DNA reads as TGCGCCAGCAGTGACCTGGGAAATGAGCAGTTCTTC.

V is TRBV12-5 and J is TRBJ1-1; D is uncertain. This CDR3 has 10 residues. Germline CDR1 is LGHNT and CDR2 is FRNRAP. With 6 bases removed from V and 2 bases from J, the gap between germline ends came to 1 base. This CDR3 reads CASGNTEAFF. CDR3 bases: TGTGCTAGTGGAAACACTGAAGCTTTCTTT.